The clone carrying this T cell receptor beta chain occurred once. This entry comes from a study of T cell changes during pregnancy in multiple sclerosis. TCRdb's table, derived via immunoSEQ multiplex PCR, lists solely in-frame clones and lacks some. The data show roughly 75,000 clones, about 93% seen once. Sample: peripheral blood, taken after pregnancy. The sequence derives from a female donor in good health, enrolled as a control in a pregnancy study.

The CDR3 loop reads CASRRLAGSTGELFF. In DNA form, the CDR3 reads TGTGCCAGCAGAAGATTAGCGGGGAGCACCGGGGAGCTGTTTTTT. The J gene is TRBJ2-2, the V gene TRBV6-1; TRBD2 agrees at 8 bases. This CDR3 comprises 15 residues. Germline V gene data show CDR1 as MNHNS and CDR2 as SASEGT. Trimming took 6 bases from V and 4 from J; bases not matched to a gene: 7.